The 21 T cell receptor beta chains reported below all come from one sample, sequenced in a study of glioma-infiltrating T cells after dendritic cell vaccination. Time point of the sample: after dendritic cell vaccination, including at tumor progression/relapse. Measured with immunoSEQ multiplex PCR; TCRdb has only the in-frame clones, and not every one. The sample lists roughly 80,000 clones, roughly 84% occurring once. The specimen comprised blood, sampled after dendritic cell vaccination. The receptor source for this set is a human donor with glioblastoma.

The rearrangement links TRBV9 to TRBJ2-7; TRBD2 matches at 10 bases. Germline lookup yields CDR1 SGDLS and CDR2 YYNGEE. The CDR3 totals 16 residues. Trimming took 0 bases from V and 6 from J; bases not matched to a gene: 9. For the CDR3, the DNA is TGTGCCAGCAGCGTAGCTCAGAGCGGGGGGGGACTCGAGCAGTACTTC. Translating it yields CASSVAQSGGGLEQYF.

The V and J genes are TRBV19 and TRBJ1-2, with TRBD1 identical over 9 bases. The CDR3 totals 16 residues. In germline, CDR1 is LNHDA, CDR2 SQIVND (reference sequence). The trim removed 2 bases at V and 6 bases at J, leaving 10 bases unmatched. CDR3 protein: CASSIPTGTGPHGYTF. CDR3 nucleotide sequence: TGTGCCAGTAGTATACCAACCGGGACAGGGCCCCATGGCTACACCTTC. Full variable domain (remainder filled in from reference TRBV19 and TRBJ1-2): DGGITQSPKYLFRKEGQNVTLSCEQNLNHDAMYWYRQDPGQGLRLIYYSQIVNDFQKGDIAEGYSVSREKKESFPLTVTSAQKNPTAFYLCASSIPTGTGPHGYTFGSGTRLTVV.

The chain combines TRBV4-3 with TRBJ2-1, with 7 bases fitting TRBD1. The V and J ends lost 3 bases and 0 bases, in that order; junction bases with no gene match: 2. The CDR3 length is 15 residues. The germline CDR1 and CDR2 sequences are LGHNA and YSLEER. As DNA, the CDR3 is TGCGCCAGCAGCCAGACAGGGAGCTCCTACAATGAGCAGTTCTTC. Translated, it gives CASSQTGSSYNEQFF.

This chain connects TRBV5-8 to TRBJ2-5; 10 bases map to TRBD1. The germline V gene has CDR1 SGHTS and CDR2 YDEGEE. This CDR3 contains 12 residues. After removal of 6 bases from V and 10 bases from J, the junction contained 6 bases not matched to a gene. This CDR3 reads CASIEWTGGQYF. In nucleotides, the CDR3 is TGTGCCAGCATCGAATGGACAGGGGGCCAGTACTTC.

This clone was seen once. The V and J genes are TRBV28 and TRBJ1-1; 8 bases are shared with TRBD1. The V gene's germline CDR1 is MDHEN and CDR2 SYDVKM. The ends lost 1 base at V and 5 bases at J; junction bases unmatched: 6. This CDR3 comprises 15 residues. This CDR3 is CASSLSTGGGTEAFF. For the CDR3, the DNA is TGTGCCAGCAGTTTATCCACAGGGGGGGGAACTGAAGCTTTCTTT.

The CDR3 loop reads CASSPGTGDLNEQFF. CDR3 bases: TGCGCCAGCAGCCCCGGGACAGGGGATCTCAATGAGCAGTTCTTC. The rearrangement joins TRBV10-1 to TRBJ2-1; 10 bases map to TRBD1. From germline, CDR1 is WNHNN and CDR2 SYGVQD (reference sequence). This CDR3 comprises 15 residues. The V gene end was trimmed by 6 bases and the J gene end by 6 bases; junction bases not matched to a gene: 8.

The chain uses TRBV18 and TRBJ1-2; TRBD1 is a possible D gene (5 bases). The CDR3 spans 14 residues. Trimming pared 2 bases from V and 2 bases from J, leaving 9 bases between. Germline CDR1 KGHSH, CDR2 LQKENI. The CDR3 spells CASSPSRQNYGYTF. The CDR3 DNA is TGTGCCAGCTCACCATCTCGACAGAACTATGGCTACACCTTC.

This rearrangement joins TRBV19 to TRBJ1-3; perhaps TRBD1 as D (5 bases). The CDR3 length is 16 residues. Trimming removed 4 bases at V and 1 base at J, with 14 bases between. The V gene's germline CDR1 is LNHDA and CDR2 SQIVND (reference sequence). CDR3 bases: TGTGCCAGTAGTAGGGGCCTCGGAGCGTCTGGAAACACCATATATTTT. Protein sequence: CASSRGLGASGNTIYF.

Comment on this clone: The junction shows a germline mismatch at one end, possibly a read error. The CDR3 DNA sequence: TGTGCTAGCAGCTTAAACGAGATCAACACAGATACGCAGTATTTT. Translating gives CASSLNEINTDTQYF. The chain uses TRBV7-7 and TRBJ2-3, with no clear D. CDR1 and CDR2 from the germline V gene are SSHAT and FNYEAQ (reference sequence). The CDR3 consists of 15 residues.

The CDR3 loop reads CASSSPRDTDYGYTF. CDR3 DNA sequence: TGTGCCAGTAGTAGTCCCCGGGACACCGACTATGGCTACACCTTC. This rearrangement joins TRBV19 to TRBJ1-2, with TRBD1 as a possible D gene (6 bases). This CDR3 spans 15 amino acids. Trimming removed 4 bases at V and 3 bases at J, with 15 bases between. Germline values: CDR1 LNHDA, CDR2 SQIVND (reference sequence).

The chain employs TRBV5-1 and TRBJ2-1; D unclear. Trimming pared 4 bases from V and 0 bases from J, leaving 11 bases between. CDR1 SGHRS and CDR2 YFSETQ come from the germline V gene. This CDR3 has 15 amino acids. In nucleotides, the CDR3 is TGCGCCAGCAGCCCCCAGGCGAACTCCTACAATGAGCAGTTCTTC. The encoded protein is CASSPQANSYNEQFF. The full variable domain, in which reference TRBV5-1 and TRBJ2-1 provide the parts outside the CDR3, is KAGVTQTPRYLIKTRGQQVTLSCSPISGHRSVSWYQQTPGQGLQFLFEYFSETQRNKGNFPGRFSGRQFSNSRSEMNVSTLELGDSALYLCASSPQANSYNEQFFGPGTRLTVL.

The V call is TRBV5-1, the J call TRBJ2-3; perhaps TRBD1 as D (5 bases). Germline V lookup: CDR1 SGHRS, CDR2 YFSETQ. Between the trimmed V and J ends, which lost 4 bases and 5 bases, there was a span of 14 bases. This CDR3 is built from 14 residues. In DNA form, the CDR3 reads TGCGCCAGCAGCCCCAGGACAATGGAAGATACGCAGTATTTT. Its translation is CASSPRTMEDTQYF. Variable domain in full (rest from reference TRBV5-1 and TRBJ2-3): KAGVTQTPRYLIKTRGQQVTLSCSPISGHRSVSWYQQTPGQGLQFLFEYFSETQRNKGNFPGRFSGRQFSNSRSEMNVSTLELGDSALYLCASSPRTMEDTQYFGPGTRLTVL.

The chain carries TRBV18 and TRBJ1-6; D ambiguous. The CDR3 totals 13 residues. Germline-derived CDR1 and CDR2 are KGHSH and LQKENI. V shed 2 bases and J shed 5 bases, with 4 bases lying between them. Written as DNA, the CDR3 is TGTGCCAGCTCACCAACTGATAATTCACCCCTCCACTTT. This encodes CASSPTDNSPLHF. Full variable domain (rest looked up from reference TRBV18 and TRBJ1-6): NAGVMQNPRHLVRRRGQEARLRCSPMKGHSHVYWYRQLPEEGLKFMVYLQKENIIDESGMPKERFSAEFPKEGPSILRIQQVVRGDSAAYFCASSPTDNSPLHFGNGTRLTVT.

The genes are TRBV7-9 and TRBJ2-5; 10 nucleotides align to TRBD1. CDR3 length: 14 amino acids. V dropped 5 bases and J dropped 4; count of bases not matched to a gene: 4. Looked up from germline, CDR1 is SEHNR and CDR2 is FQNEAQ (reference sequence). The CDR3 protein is CASSRDRGRETQYF. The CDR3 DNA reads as TGTGCCAGCAGCCGAGACAGGGGGCGAGAGACCCAGTACTTC.

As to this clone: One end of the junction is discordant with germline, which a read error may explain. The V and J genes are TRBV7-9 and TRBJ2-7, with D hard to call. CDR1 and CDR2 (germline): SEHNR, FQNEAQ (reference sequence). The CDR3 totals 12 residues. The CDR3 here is CASSPSLYERYF. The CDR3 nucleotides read TGTGCCAGCAGCCCGTCCCTCTACGAGCGGTACTTC.

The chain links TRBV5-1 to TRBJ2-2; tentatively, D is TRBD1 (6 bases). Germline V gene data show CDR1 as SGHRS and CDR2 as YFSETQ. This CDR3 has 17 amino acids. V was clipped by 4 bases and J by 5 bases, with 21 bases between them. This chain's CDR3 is CASSPDGDRSSTGELFF. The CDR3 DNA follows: TGCGCCAGCAGCCCGGACGGCGACAGGTCTAGTACCGGGGAGCTGTTTTTT.

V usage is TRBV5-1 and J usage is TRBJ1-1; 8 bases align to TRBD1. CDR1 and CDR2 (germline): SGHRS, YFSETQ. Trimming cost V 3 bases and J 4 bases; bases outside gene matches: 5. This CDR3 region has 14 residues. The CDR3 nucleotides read TGCGCCAGCAGCTCCTGGACAGGGCCCACTGAAGCTTTCTTT. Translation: CASSSWTGPTEAFF.

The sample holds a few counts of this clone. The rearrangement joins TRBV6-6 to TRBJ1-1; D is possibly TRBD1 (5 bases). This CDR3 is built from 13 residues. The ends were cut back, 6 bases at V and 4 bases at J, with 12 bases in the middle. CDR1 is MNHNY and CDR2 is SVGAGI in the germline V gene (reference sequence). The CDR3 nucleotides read TGTGCCAGCAGCAGAGGACAAGTCACTGAAGCTTTCTTT. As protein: CASSRGQVTEAFF.

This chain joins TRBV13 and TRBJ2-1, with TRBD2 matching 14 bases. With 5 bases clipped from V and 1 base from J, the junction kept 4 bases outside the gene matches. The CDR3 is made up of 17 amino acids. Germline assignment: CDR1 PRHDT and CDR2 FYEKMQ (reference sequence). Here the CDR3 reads CASSAWTSGGSYNEQFF. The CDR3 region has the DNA TGTGCCAGCAGCGCCTGGACTAGCGGGGGGTCCTACAATGAGCAGTTCTTC.

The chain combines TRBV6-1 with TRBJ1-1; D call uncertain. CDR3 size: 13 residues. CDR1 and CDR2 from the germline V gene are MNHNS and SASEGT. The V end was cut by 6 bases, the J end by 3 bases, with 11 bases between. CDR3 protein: CASSSSTYTEAFF. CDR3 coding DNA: TGTGCCAGCAGCAGTAGCACATACACTGAAGCTTTCTTT.

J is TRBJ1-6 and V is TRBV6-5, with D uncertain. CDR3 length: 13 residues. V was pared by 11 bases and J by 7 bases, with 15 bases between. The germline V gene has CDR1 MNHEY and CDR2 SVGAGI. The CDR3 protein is CAHRPGNNSPLHF. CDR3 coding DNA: TGTGCCCACCGTCCGGGGAACAATTCACCCCTCCACTTT.